The TCR beta chain under discussion was sequenced for a study of CD8+ T cells in alopecia areata (dated by TCRdb to between 2017 and 2018). Looking at the study overall: Treated patients were enrolled in an open-label pilot trial of oral tofacitinib, 5 to 10 mg twice daily, for moderate-to-severe alopecia areata. Tofacitinib was given for 6 to 18 months, followed by 6 months of follow-up off drug to assess delayed response and recurrence. The study used high-throughput TCRbeta sequencing to examine T cell clonal expansion in alopecia areata, in both the C3H/HeJ mouse model and human patients. Human TCRbeta sequencing covered scalp tissue and sorted CD4+ and CD8+ peripheral blood T cells from patchy and totalis/universalis alopecia areata patients and healthy controls. Patients on tofacitinib were biopsied at baseline and after 4 and 24 weeks of treatment, and several of the patients also had a later scalp biopsy. Scalp clonality was compared among normal scalp (n=4), patchy alopecia areata scalp (n=8), and alopecia totalis/universalis scalp (n=8). RNA was extracted with the PAXgene miRNA kit for fixed scalp, the miRNeasy kit for PBMCs, and the RNeasy kit for mouse skin. TCRbeta CDR3 regions were amplified by immunoSEQ multiplex PCR using 35 Vbeta forward and 13 Jbeta reverse primers. The paper as a whole reports these results and caveats: Compared with normal scalp, lesional scalp, particularly in alopecia totalis/universalis, had higher clonality and more expanded CD8+ clones, which suggests antigenic drive. Compared with mice, TCR sequences shared between patients were less clear, possibly partly because of HLA diversity across the patient population. Resident alphabeta T cells in normal human skin are also sequenced, complicating scalp TCR repertoire analysis, unlike mouse skin dominated by gammadelta T cells.

From alopecia areata patients, peripheral blood was collected along with lesional scalp punch biopsies. PBMCs were isolated by density centrifugation and stained for CD3, CD4 and CD8, and CD4+ and CD8+ T cells were sorted on a FACSAria. The library was built by means of the immunoSEQ multiplex PCR assay. For TCR sequencing, RNA was extracted from every sample and reverse transcribed into cDNA to serve as template. First-strand cDNA was synthesized with SuperScript III using a 2:1 mix of oligo-dT and random hexamers. Amplification bias was assessed with a synthetic immune receptor repertoire, and residual bias was removed computationally. As for how the authors treated the data: After raw reads were preprocessed to remove errors, the CDR3 was defined following IMGT conventions as running from the conserved cysteine to phenylalanine. Clonality was calculated as 1 minus Shannon entropy normalized by log2 of the number of productive unique TCRs. Scalp TCRbeta sequences were cross-referenced with sorted blood CD4 and CD8 repertoires so that the CD4 or CD8 identity of scalp clones could be inferred. The table was pulled from immuneACCESS by TCRdb, which kept in-frame rearrangements only. Such tables lose some clones; where checked, under half of the loss comes from unresolved V genes, and the rest has no known cause. D and trimming were read from the DNA, whereas the V and J calls and clone size are those reported in that table. The sample table contains about 150,000 clones; only one count was recorded for 45% to 60% of them. The ten biggest clones cover approximately 7% of the sample.

Worth noting for this clone: The target of this receptor is not known. One base away there is no much larger clone; base qualities are not given.

The sample comprised CD4+ T cells sorted from blood. The receptor was isolated from a human donor with alopecia areata.

The CDR3 here reads CASSDTGHQPQHF. In nucleotide form, the sequence is TGTGCCAGCAGTGATACAGGCCATCAGCCCCAGCATTTT. The rearrangement joined TRBV2 to TRBJ1-5, and the D gene may be TRBD1, 5 bases matching. The V end loses 3 bases and the J end loses 5 bases, and a stretch of 8 bases separates them. From the cysteine through the phenylalanine, the CDR3 covers 13 amino acids. The sequence is cut down to CDR3 DNA, 39 bases in frame from base 1. CDR1 is given as SNHLY and CDR2 as FYNNEI, both from the germline V gene.